The next 13 T cell receptor beta chains were all read from a single sample in a study of CD8 T cells in Susac syndrome. The RNA, about 0.5 to 1 ug, was put through reverse transcription using random hexamers. TCRdb used MiXCR to reprocess the immunoSEQ multiplex PCR reads, holding one entry per CDR3 protein. The table has 150,000 to 200,000 distinct CDR3 sequences, 95% seen once. Sequencing was performed on CD8+ T cells from PBMCs. These TCRs come from a human donor with multiple sclerosis.

This clonotype appeared once. This chain links TRBV20-1 with TRBJ1-5, with 8 bases lining up with TRBD1. Germline lookup yields CDR1 DFQATT and CDR2 SNEGSKA (reference sequence). The CDR3 is 16 amino acids. V trimming: 1 base; J trimming: 9 bases; junction bases outside the gene matches: 14. The DNA for the CDR3 is TGCAGTGCTAGAGCGCCGGACAGGGTAACCTCACGGCCCCAGCATTTT. Protein sequence: CSARAPDRVTSRPQHF.

V gene TRBV3-1 combines with J gene TRBJ2-6; D is undetermined. CDR3 length: 15 residues. Trimming shortened V by 3 bases and J by 2 bases, and 8 bases separated the two germline ends. CDR1 and CDR2 (germline): LGHDT, YNNKEL (reference sequence). CDR3 in amino acids: CASSHFPPGANVLTF. In DNA, the CDR3 is TGTGCCAGCAGCCATTTCCCCCCTGGGGCCAACGTCCTGACTTTC.

The chain employs TRBV9 and TRBJ2-2; D call uncertain. CDR3 length: 14 residues. The germline V gene has CDR1 SGDLS and CDR2 YYNGEE. V was cut by 3 bases and J by 1 base, with 7 bases left in between. DNA of the CDR3: TGTGCCAGCAGCGGACGCAGGAACACCGGGGAGCTGTTTTTT. Protein: CASSGRRNTGELFF.

The V gene is TRBV13, the J gene TRBJ2-6; maybe TRBD2 (5 bases). V was clipped by 5 bases and J by 2 bases, with 7 bases between them. CDR1 and CDR2 (germline): PRHDT, FYEKMQ (reference sequence). The CDR3 is made up of 14 amino acids. Written as DNA, the CDR3 is TGTGCCAGCAGCCCCGGGACTGGGGCCAACGTCCTGACTTTC. Residues: CASSPGTGANVLTF.

This chain uses TRBV7-3 with TRBJ2-5; 12 bases are shared with TRBD2. Trimming removed 6 bases from V and 2 bases from J; junction bases left unmatched: 4. Germline CDR1 SGHTA, CDR2 FQGTGA. CDR3 length equals 15 residues. The CDR3 nucleotides are TGTGCCAGCAGTCGACTAGCGGGGGAACAAGAGACCCAGTACTTC. Translating gives CASSRLAGEQETQYF.

The chain is built from TRBV4-1 and TRBJ1-1; D possibly corresponds to TRBD1 (6 bases). The CDR3 loop spans 13 amino acids. Per germline, CDR1 MGHRA and CDR2 YSYEKL. V was trimmed by 0 bases and J by 8 bases, leaving 10 bases between them. The CDR3: CASSQEFQGEAFF. The CDR3 DNA follows: TGCGCCAGCAGCCAAGAGTTTCAGGGGGAAGCTTTCTTT.

The chain combines TRBV12-3 or TRBV12-4 with TRBJ2-7, with 12 bases matching TRBD2. Unmatched junction bases numbered 11, after V lost 6 bases and J lost 2 bases. The CDR3 contains 17 residues. As DNA, the CDR3 is TGTGCCAGCAGCCCGGGACTAGCGGGCCTCCCAACCTACGAGCAGTACTTC. Its protein is CASSPGLAGLPTYEQYF.

V usage is TRBV20-1 and J usage is TRBJ2-6; D not resolved. Trimming removed 2 bases at V and 4 bases at J, with 9 bases between. The CDR3 is made up of 14 amino acids. CDR1 is DFQATT and CDR2 is SNEGSKA in the germline V gene (reference sequence). The CDR3 DNA is TGCAGTGCTAGACCCCAGGTAGGGGCCAACGTCCTGACTTTC. This gives the protein CSARPQVGANVLTF.

This sequence joins TRBV5-4 and TRBJ2-7; D possibly uses TRBD1 or TRBD2 (5 bases each). CDR1 is SGHNT, CDR2 YYREEE, per germline (reference sequence). The CDR3 runs to 14 residues. Trimming pared 4 bases from V and 0 bases from J, leaving 11 bases between. CDR3 DNA sequence: TGTGCCAGCAGCGGGGACCCTTTCTCCTACGAGCAGTACTTC. Amino acids: CASSGDPFSYEQYF.

This rearrangement joins TRBV28 to TRBJ2-7; D is unresolved. CDR3 length: 13 residues. V lost 6 bases to trimming and J lost 2 bases, with 11 bases between them. Germline CDR1 is MDHEN and CDR2 is SYDVKM. The CDR3 spells CASRRLETYEQYF. For the CDR3, the DNA is TGTGCCAGCAGGAGGTTGGAAACCTACGAGCAGTACTTC.

The chain couples TRBV6-2 or TRBV6-3 to TRBJ1-1; tentative D call: TRBD1 (5 bases). This CDR3 region has 16 residues. CDR1 is MNHEY and CDR2 is SVGEGT in the germline V gene. The V end lost 2 bases, the J end lost 0 bases, and 13 bases lay between the germline ends. The CDR3 sequence: CASSYAIGGVNTEAFF. The CDR3 nucleotides are TGTGCCAGCAGTTACGCAATCGGGGGGGTGAACACTGAAGCTTTCTTT.

This clonotype was seen just once. The V and J genes are TRBV7-8 and TRBJ2-5; D call uncertain. CDR1 and CDR2 (germline): SGHVS, FQNEAQ. The V and J ends lost 4 bases and 5 bases respectively, with 14 bases between them. The CDR3 is 14 residues long. As DNA, the CDR3 is TGTGCCAGCAGCTACCGTTGGGGTATGGAGACCCAGTACTTC. Its translation: CASSYRWGMETQYF.

The chain is built from TRBV20-1 and TRBJ2-3; D is perhaps TRBD1 or TRBD2 (5 bases each). V lost 0 bases and J 0 bases, leaving 7 bases between the germline ends. CDR3 size: 14 residues. Germline CDR1 reads DFQATT; CDR2 reads SNEGSKA (reference sequence). DNA of the CDR3: TGCAGTGCTAGAGAGGGGGAGAGCACAGATACGCAGTATTTT. Translating it yields CSAREGESTDTQYF.